This T cell receptor beta chain appears in the sequencing data of a study of read filtering for tumor transcriptome and immune sequencing (dated by TCRdb to 2018 to 2021). For the wider study: Of the patients in the cohort, around 17 were male and 14 to 15 were female, and their mean age was about 69 years, with a range of 47 to 80. Under revised international staging, fewer than ten patients fell into R-ISS I, about 17 into R-ISS II and over 5 into R-ISS III. Whole-transcriptome libraries were prepared with the TruSeq RNA Access Library Prep Kit after DNase treatment. Per sample, about 4.05 to 11 million TCR-region mapped reads were obtained with IR-seq, compared with only about 85 to 1273 with RNA-seq. The study compared TCR repertoires from targeted immune repertoire sequencing and bulk whole-transcriptome sequencing run on the same bone marrow samples. One of the main goals was to work out a read-filtering strategy for immune repertoire data, in particular whether clonotypes backed by only a single read should be removed. What the work shows at the level of the full study, not this receptor alone: The sorted CD138-negative fraction was composed of a mixed bone marrow immune population rather than of purified T cells. IR-seq captured clonotypes at much higher depth and more reliably than RNA-seq, and smaller IR-seq throughput sufficed to identify most shared clonotypes. When single-read clonotypes were removed, the proportions of shared clonotypes in IR-seq and RNA-seq correlated more strongly. In IR-seq, 80% to 85% of clonotypes but roughly 3.5% of total reads were represented by single-read clonotypes, whereas in RNA-seq, 74.6% of clonotypes and around 40% of reads were represented by single-read clonotypes.

Every patient had bone marrow sampled at the time of active disease. Isolation of bone marrow mononuclear cells was performed by Ficoll-Hypaque density gradient centrifugation. CD138-negative cells were obtained by negative selection after labeling with CD138 magnetic microbeads on a MACS separator, removing myeloma plasma cells. Purity of the isolated cells was checked by flow cytometry on an Attune NxT using CD138 antibodies. TRIzol reagent was used to extract total RNA, which was then quantified with a NanoDrop spectrophotometer. Paired RNA-seq and IR-seq were performed on the CD138-negative bone marrow sample of each patient. This clonotype was detected ten times or more. What antigen it recognizes has not been identified. No base quality values were provided; no much bigger clone lies one nucleotide off. TCR libraries were built from 400 to 450 ng RNA with the Immunoverse kit, using molecular barcoded adaptors covering alpha/delta and beta/gamma chains. TCR library preparation used the same RNA that went into transcriptome sequencing. An Illumina HiSeq 4000 with 2 x 150 cycles was used to sequence the TCR libraries. Per the source publication's procedure: TCR reads were aligned to human V, D, J and C references and assembled into CDR3 clonotypes with MiXCR, including quality filtering and error correction. The tcR package in R was used for analysis of clonotype counts and gene usage diversity. Raw mapping reads were checked after the RNA-seq reads had been mapped by STAR aligner version 2.5.3a onto the human GRCh37 genome. To test the effect of sequencing depth on detected clonotypes, IR-seq fastq files were randomly downsampled using Seqtk 1.3. TCRdb trimmed public reads at Q25 via fastp, called clones via MiXCR and kept in-frame beta chains. Duplicate CDR3 protein sequences are folded into a single record with the most common DNA and genes. The V and J calls and clone size are TCRdb's, not the authors'. A total of roughly 130,000 distinct CDR3 sequences appear in this sample, 10% to 15% of them only once. Of the sample, more than 9.5% is held by the ten largest clones.

The germline V gene sets CDR1 to SGHTA and CDR2 to FQGTGA. Including the terminal cysteine and phenylalanine, the CDR3 comprises 15 residues. The retained sequence is limited to the CDR3, 45 bases, with the frame set at the first base. The V end loses 5 bases and the J end loses 6 bases, and a stretch of 17 bases separates them. The sequence derives from a donor aged 40 or older with multiple myeloma. Sequences were obtained from a population of CD138-negative cells sorted from bone marrow. This specimen's cell subset or site label, per the study, means: bone marrow mononuclear cells depleted of CD138+ plasma/myeloma cells by negative magnetic selection. This receptor chain uses TRBV7-3 and TRBJ2-1, and the D gene may be TRBD2, 7 bases matching. The CDR3 loop reads CASSQGRGISNEQFF. The sequence in DNA is TGTGCCAGCAGCCAGGGGAGGGGCATAAGCAATGAGCAGTTCTTC.